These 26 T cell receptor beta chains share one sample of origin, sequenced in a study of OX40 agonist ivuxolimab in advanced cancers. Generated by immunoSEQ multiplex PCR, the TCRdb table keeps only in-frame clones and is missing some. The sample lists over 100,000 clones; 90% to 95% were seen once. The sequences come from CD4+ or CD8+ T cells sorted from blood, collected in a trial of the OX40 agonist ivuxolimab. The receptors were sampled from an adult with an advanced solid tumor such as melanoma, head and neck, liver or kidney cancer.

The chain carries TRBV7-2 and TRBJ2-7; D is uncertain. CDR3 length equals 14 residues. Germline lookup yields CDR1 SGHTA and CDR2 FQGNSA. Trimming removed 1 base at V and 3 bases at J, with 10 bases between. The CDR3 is CASSLEKTLYEQYF. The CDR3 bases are TGTGCCAGCAGCTTAGAAAAGACCCTCTACGAGCAGTACTTC.

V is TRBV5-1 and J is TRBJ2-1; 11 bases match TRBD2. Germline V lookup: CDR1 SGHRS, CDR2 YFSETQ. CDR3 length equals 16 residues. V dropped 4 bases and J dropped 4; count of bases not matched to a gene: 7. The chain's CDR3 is CASSLSGRASYNEQFF. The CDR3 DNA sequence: TGCGCCAGCAGCCTTAGCGGGAGGGCCTCTTACAATGAGCAGTTCTTC.

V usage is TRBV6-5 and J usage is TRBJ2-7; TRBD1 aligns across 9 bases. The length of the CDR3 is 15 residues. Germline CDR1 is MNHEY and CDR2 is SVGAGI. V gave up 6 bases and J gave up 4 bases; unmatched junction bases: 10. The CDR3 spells CASSFTGTGRYEQYF. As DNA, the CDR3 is TGTGCCAGCAGCTTTACCGGGACAGGGAGGTACGAGCAGTACTTC.

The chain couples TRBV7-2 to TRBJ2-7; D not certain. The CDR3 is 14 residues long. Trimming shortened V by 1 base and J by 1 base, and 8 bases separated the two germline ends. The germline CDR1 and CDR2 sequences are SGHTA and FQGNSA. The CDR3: CASSLVPESYEQYF. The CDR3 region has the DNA TGTGCCAGCAGCTTAGTTCCCGAGTCCTACGAGCAGTACTTC.

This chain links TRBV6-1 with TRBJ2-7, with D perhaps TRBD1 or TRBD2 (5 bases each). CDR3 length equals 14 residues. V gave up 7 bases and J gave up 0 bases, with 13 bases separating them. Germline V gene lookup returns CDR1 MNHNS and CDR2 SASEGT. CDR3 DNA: TGTGCCAGCACTCTGGGACGTAGCTCCTACGAGCAGTACTTC. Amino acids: CASTLGRSSYEQYF.

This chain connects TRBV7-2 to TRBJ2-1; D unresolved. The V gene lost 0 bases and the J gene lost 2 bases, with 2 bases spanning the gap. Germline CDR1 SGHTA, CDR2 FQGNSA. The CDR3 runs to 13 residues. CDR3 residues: CASSLAPYNEQFF. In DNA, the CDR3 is TGTGCCAGCAGCTTAGCGCCCTACAATGAGCAGTTCTTC. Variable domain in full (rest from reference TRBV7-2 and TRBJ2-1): GAGVSQSPSNKVTEKGKDVELRCDPISGHTALYWYRQSLGQGLEFLIYFQGNSAPDKSGLPSDRFSAERTGGSVSTLTIQRTQQEDSAVYLCASSLAPYNEQFFGPGTRLTVL.

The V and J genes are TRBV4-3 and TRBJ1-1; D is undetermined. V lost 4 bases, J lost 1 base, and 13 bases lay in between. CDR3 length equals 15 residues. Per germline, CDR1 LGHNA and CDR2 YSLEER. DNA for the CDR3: TGCGCCAGCAGCCGAGGACTCCGGCCGAACACTGAAGCTTTCTTT. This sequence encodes CASSRGLRPNTEAFF.

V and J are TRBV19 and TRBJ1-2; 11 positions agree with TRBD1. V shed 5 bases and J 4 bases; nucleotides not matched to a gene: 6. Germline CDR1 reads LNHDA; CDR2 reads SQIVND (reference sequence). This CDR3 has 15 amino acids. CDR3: CASSYPGQGVYGYTF. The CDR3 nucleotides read TGTGCCAGTAGTTACCCGGGACAGGGGGTCTATGGCTACACCTTC. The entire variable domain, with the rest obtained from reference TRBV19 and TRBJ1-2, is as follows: DGGITQSPKYLFRKEGQNVTLSCEQNLNHDAMYWYRQDPGQGLRLIYYSQIVNDFQKGDIAEGYSVSREKKESFPLTVTSAQKNPTAFYLCASSYPGQGVYGYTFGSGTRLTVV.

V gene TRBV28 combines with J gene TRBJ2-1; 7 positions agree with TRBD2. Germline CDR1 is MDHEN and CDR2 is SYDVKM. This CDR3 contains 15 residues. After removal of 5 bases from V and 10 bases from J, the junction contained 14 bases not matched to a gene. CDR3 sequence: CASSPQGLPGVEQFF. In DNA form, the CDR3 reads TGTGCCAGCAGTCCCCAGGGACTACCGGGTGTCGAGCAGTTCTTC.

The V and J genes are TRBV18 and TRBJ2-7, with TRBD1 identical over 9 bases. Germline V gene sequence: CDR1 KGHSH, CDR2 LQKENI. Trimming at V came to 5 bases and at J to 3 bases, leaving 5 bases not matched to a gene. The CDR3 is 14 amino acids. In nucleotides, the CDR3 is TGTGCCAGCTCAAGACAGGGGGGTTTCTACGAGCAGTACTTC. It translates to CASSRQGGFYEQYF.

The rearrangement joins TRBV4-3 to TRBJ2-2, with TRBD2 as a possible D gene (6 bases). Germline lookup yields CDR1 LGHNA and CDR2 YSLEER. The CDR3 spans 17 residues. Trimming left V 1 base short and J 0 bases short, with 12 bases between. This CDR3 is CASSQGQGGTNTGELFF. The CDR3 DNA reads TGCGCCAGCAGCCAAGGACAAGGAGGGACGAACACCGGGGAGCTGTTTTTT.

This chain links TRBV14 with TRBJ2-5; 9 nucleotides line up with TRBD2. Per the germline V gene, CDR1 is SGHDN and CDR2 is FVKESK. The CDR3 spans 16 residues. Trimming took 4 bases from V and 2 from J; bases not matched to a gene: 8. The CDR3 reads CASSRGLANLQETQYF. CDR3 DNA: TGTGCCAGCAGCCGCGGACTAGCGAACCTACAAGAGACCCAGTACTTC.

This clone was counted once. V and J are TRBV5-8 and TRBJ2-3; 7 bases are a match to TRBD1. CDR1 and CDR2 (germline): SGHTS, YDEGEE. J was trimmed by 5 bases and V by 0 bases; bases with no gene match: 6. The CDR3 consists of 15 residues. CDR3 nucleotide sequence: TGTGCCAGCAGCTTGGGACAGGGTAGAGGAGATACGCAGTATTTT. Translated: CASSLGQGRGDTQYF.

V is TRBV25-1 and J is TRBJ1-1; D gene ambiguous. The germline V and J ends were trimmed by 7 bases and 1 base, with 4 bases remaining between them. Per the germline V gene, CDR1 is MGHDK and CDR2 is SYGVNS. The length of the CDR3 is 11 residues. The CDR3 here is CASKRNTEAFF. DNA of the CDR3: TGTGCCAGCAAGAGGAACACTGAAGCTTTCTTT.

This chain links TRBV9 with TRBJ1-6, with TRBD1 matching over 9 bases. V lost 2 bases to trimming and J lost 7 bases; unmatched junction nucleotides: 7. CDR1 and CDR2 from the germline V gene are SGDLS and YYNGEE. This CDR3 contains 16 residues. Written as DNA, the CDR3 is TGTGCCAGCAGCGTTTACCTCGGGACAGGGAATTCACCCCTCCACTTT. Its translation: CASSVYLGTGNSPLHF.

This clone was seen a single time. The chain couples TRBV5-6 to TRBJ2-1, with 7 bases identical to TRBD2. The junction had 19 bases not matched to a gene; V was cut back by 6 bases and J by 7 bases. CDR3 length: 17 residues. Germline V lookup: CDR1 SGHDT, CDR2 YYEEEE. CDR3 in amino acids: CASILLGGPAGLNEQFF. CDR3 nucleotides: TGTGCCAGCATCCTGCTGGGTGGTCCAGCGGGGTTAAATGAGCAGTTCTTC.

The CDR3 protein is CASSLGLALEYEQYF. In nucleotides, the CDR3 is TGTGCCAGCAGCTTGGGACTAGCGTTAGAATACGAGCAGTACTTC. This chain links TRBV5-4 with TRBJ2-7; TRBD2 matches at 8 bases. Germline-derived CDR1 and CDR2 are SGHNT and YYREEE (reference sequence). The CDR3 has 15 amino acids. V shed 0 bases, J shed 4 bases, and the junction held 6 bases outside the gene matches.

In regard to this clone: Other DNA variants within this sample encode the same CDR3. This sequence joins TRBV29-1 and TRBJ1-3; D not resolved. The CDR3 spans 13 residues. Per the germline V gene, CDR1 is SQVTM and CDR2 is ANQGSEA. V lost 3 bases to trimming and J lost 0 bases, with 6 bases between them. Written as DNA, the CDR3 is TGCAGCGTTGATGTGGGCTCTGGAAACACCATATATTTT. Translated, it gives CSVDVGSGNTIYF.

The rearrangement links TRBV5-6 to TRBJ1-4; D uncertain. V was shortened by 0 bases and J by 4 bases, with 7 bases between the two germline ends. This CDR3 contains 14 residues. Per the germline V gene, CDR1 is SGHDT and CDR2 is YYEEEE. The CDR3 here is CASSLGRYNEKLFF. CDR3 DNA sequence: TGTGCCAGCAGCTTGGGGCGGTATAATGAAAAACTGTTTTTT.

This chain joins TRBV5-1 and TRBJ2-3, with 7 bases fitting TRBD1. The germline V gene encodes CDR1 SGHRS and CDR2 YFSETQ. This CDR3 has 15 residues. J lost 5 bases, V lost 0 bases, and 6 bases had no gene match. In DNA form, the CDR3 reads TGCGCCAGCAGCTTGGGGACAGGTGGGGGAGATACGCAGTATTTT. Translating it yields CASSLGTGGGDTQYF.

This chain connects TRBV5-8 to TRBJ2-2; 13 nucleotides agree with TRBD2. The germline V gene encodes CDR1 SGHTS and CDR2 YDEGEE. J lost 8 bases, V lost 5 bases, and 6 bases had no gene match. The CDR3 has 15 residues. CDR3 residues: CASSRGTSGNGELFF. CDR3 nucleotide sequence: TGTGCCAGCAGTCGAGGGACTAGCGGGAATGGGGAGCTGTTTTTT.

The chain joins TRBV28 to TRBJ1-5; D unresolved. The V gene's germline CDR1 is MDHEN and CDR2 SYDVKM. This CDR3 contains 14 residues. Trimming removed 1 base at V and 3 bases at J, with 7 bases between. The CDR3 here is CASSLSVVNQPQHF. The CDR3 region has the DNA TGTGCCAGCAGTTTATCGGTCGTCAATCAGCCCCAGCATTTT.

The chain's CDR3 is CASTPEGEQFF. The CDR3 DNA reads TGTGCCAGCACCCCGGAGGGTGAGCAGTTCTTC. This chain connects TRBV7-9 to TRBJ2-1, with a possible D match to TRBD2 (6 bases). The CDR3 is made up of 11 amino acids. The V gene lost 7 bases and the J gene lost 9 bases, with 10 bases spanning the gap. Germline loops: CDR1 SEHNR, CDR2 FQNEAQ (reference sequence).

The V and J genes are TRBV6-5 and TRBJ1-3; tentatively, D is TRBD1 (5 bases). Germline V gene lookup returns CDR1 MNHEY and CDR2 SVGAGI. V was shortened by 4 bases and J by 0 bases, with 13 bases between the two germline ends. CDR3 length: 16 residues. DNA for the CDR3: TGTGCCAGCAGTTGGGGAGACAGCAGCTCTGGAAACACCATATATTTT. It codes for CASSWGDSSSGNTIYF.

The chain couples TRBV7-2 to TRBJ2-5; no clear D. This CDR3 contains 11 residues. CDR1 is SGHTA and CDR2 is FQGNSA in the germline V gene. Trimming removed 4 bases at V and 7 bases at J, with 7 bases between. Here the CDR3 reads CASSSARTQYF. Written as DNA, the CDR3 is TGTGCCAGCAGCTCGGCGAGGACCCAGTACTTC.

In DNA, the CDR3 is TGTGCCAGCAGCTTGGGACCGGACAGGGCGTTTAGCACAGATACGCAGTATTTT. The encoded protein is CASSLGPDRAFSTDTQYF. The chain employs TRBV5-5 and TRBJ2-3; TRBD1 matches at 8 bases. Germline trimming cut 0 bases from V and 0 bases from J; bases unmatched to any gene: 9. CDR3 length equals 18 residues. The V gene's germline CDR1 is SGHKS and CDR2 YYEKEE (reference sequence).